These 11 T cell receptor beta chains share one sample of origin, sequenced in a study of tissue T cells after allogeneic stem cell transplantation. This sample's time point: mouse harvest day 14 after allogeneic transplant. Each mouse received 10^7 T-cell-depleted marrow cells plus 10^6 splenic CD5+ T cells by tail vein. Sequencing used immunoSEQ multiplex PCR; TCRdb keeps in-frame clones, though not all of them. The data hold 1,500 to 2,000 clones, with roughly half observed a single time. Sequences were obtained from blood. The receptors derive from a female BALB/c mouse given C57BL/6 T cells with graft-versus-host disease after an allogeneic hematopoietic cell transplant.

Comment on this clone: Each gene name is a mouse one. The DNA ends 1 residue before the CDR3 does, and the rest of the CDR3 is filled in from the germline J gene. The J gene is TRBJ2-1, the V gene TRBV15, with D possibly matching TRBD2 (7 bases). Per the germline V gene, CDR1 is SGHND and CDR2 is FRSKSL. CDR3 length equals 16 residues. V lost 2 bases and J 0 bases, leaving 11 bases between the germline ends. CDR3 DNA, as far as it was read: TGTGCCAGCAGTTTAACGGGGGGCCCTAACTATGCTGAGCAGTTC. Protein sequence: CASSLTGGPNYAEQF. The CDR3 reads in full as CASSLTGGPNYAEQFF.

With respect to this clone: Germline and genes here are mouse. Sequencing ends 1 residue short of the CDR3 end; the germline J gene provides the rest. This chain joins TRBV16 and TRBJ2-5; D not certain. CDR3 size: 14 residues. V was shortened by 0 bases and J by 0 bases, with 4 bases between the two germline ends. CDR1 is SGHSA and CDR2 is FRNQAP in the germline V gene. CDR3: CASSLDSNQDTQYF. The sequenced CDR3 bases are TGTGCAAGCAGCTTAGACAGTAACCAAGACACCCAGTAC.

This clone was picked up one time. Mouse gene names and germline throughout. The read gets to within 1 residue of the CDR3 end, and the germline J gene fills in the rest. The chain joins TRBV19 to TRBJ1-1, with D maybe TRBD1 (5 bases). CDR3 length equals 12 residues. Looked up from germline, CDR1 is FNHDT and CDR2 is SITEND (reference sequence). Trimming shortened V by 1 base and J by 8 bases, and 9 bases separated the two germline ends. Here the CDR3 reads CASSISRVEVFF. The sequenced part of the CDR3 DNA is TGTGCCAGCAGTATAAGCAGGGTGGAAGTCTTC.

As regards this clone: The genes are named according to mouse. The read finishes 1 residue shy of the CDR3 end, and the germline J gene is used to complete it. The rearrangement links TRBV5 to TRBJ2-5; 8 bases are shared with TRBD2. Germline assignment: CDR1 LGHNA and CDR2 YNLKQL (reference sequence). The CDR3 is 14 residues long. V lost 0 bases, J lost 6 bases, and 2 bases stayed unmatched. The CDR3 reads CASSQELGGDTQYF. CDR3 bases read: TGTGCCAGCAGCCAAGAGCTGGGGGGCGACACCCAGTAC.

Concerning this clone: Gene names and germline match the mouse. The sequenced fragment ends 1 residue before the CDR3 boundary, so the rest is inferred from the germline J gene. The chain is built from TRBV26 and TRBJ2-4; 7 bases fit TRBD2. Germline assignment: CDR1 KGHPV and CDR2 FQNQEV (reference sequence). The CDR3 spans 15 residues. With V trimmed by 2 bases and J by 2 bases, 4 bases remained unmatched. The CDR3: CASSLGWGTQNTLYF. CDR3 DNA (partial): TGTGCCAGCAGTCTGGGCTGGGGGACTCAAAACACCTTGTAC.

For this clone: The germline and genes are mouse ones. The CDR3 is cut off 1 residue early in the read; its end comes from the germline J gene. The rearrangement links TRBV12-2 to TRBJ2-4, with D uncertain. V lost 3 bases and J 4 bases, leaving 7 bases between the germline ends. This CDR3 is built from 12 residues. Germline V gene data show CDR1 as SGHLS and CDR2 as HYDKME. The CDR3 region is CASSNRENTLYF. The part of the CDR3 DNA that was read is TGTGCCAGCTCTAATAGGGAAAACACCTTGTAC.

Remarks on this clone: Gene names refer to mouse genes. The observed sequence ends 1 residue before the CDR3 terminus, with the missing tail filled in from the germline J gene. The V gene is TRBV19, the J gene TRBJ2-4; 11 bases agree with TRBD2. CDR3 length equals 15 residues. Germline CDR1 reads FNHDT; CDR2 reads SITEND (reference sequence). V lost 6 bases, J lost 1 base, and 4 bases stayed unmatched. The DNA read from the CDR3 is TGTGCCAGCAAAGGACTGGGGGGAGGTCAAAACACCTTGTAC. Amino acid sequence: CASKGLGGGQNTLY. In full, the CDR3 reads CASKGLGGGQNTLYF.

About this clone: Gene names are the mouse ones. The CDR3 end lies 1 residue beyond the end of the read and is filled in from the germline J gene. The V gene is TRBV4, the J gene TRBJ2-5; D might be TRBD1 or TRBD2, each matching 5 bases. V lost 5 bases and J 1 base, leaving 7 bases between the germline ends. The CDR3 runs to 13 residues. CDR1 LGHDT and CDR2 YNNKQL come from the germline V gene (reference sequence). The CDR3 here is CASSKGHQDTQYF. CDR3 DNA, as far as it was read: TGTGCCAGCAGCAAGGGACACCAAGACACCCAGTAC.

This clone was seen more than once but under ten times. The genes are named according to mouse. Coverage ceases 1 residue before the CDR3 finishes, and the germline J gene fills in the end. This chain uses TRBV31 with TRBJ2-1; 13 positions match TRBD2. The CDR3 has 15 amino acids. CDR1 is GKSSPN, CDR2 SITVG, per germline. V dropped 1 base and J dropped 6; count of bases not matched to a gene: 3. Here the CDR3 reads CAWSRDWGGSAEQFF. CDR3 bases read: TGTGCCTGGAGTCGGGACTGGGGGGGAAGTGCTGAGCAGTTC.

As regards this clone: Gene names are mouse gene names. The read is 1 residue too short to cover the CDR3 end, so that end is filled in from the germline J gene. V usage is TRBV26 and J usage is TRBJ2-7; D gene unclear. Germline CDR1 KGHPV, CDR2 FQNQEV (reference sequence). V was trimmed by 6 bases and J by 5 bases, leaving 11 bases between them. The CDR3 covers 12 residues. This CDR3 reads CASSPNYDEQYF. The sequenced part of the CDR3 DNA is TGTGCCAGCAGCCCGAATTATGATGAACAGTAC.

The sample holds a few counts of this clone. All gene names here are mouse names. From the germline J gene comes the end of the CDR3, since the read stops 1 residue before it. The chain couples TRBV1 to TRBJ1-5; D is unresolved. Trimming pared 2 bases from V and 0 bases from J, leaving 8 bases between. CDR1 NSQYPW and CDR2 LRSPGD come from the germline V gene (reference sequence). The length of the CDR3 is 15 residues. CDR3 in amino acids: CTCSARQYNNQAPLF. CDR3 DNA (partial): TGCACCTGCAGTGCAAGGCAGTATAACAACCAGGCTCCGCTT.